Detailed here is one T cell receptor (beta chain). These data are taken from a study of blood T cell repertoires in COVID-19. Study at large: In each case, the material was cDNA or gDNA derived from T cells, B-cell-depleted T cells, or PBMCs.

The CDR3 is 13 residues long. Trimming left V 7 bases short and J 2 bases short, with 8 bases between. From germline, CDR1 is MNHEY and CDR2 SVGAGI. Sequencing was performed with immunoSEQ multiplex PCR; in TCRdb, only in-frame clones are kept and a portion is missing. The data hold roughly 21,000 clones, with almost 85% observed a single time. The rearrangement joins TRBV6-5 to TRBJ2-2; D is unresolved. Sequenced sample: peripheral blood. This sequence originates from a man aged 35 to 55 with acute or convalescent COVID-19. CDR3 in amino acids: CASIRANTGELFF. In nucleotides, the CDR3 is TGTGCCAGCATCCGCGCTAACACCGGGGAGCTGTTTTTT.